Shown below are 21 T cell receptor beta chains from a single sample sequenced in a study of OX40 agonist ivuxolimab in advanced cancers. Sequenced by immunoSEQ multiplex PCR; TCRdb stores in-frame clones only, minus some. The repertoire includes around 45,000 clones, approximately 89% of them detected once, and 5% to 6.5% sits in the top ten. The input for sequencing was CD4+ or CD8+ T cells sorted from blood, taken in a trial of the OX40 agonist ivuxolimab. The receptors originated from an adult with an advanced solid tumor such as melanoma, head and neck, liver or kidney cancer.

V is TRBV6-1 and J is TRBJ1-4; 9 nucleotides agree with TRBD1. CDR1 is MNHNS, CDR2 SASEGT, per germline. The CDR3 extends over 15 amino acids. V was clipped by 4 bases and J by 7 bases; unmatched bases: 7. CDR3 in amino acids: CASSGWGQGGEKLFF. The CDR3 nucleotides read TGTGCCAGCAGTGGCTGGGGACAGGGAGGTGAAAAACTGTTTTTT.

The chain links TRBV5-6 to TRBJ2-4, with D maybe TRBD1 (6 bases). This CDR3 contains 15 residues. Germline V gene sequence: CDR1 SGHDT, CDR2 YYEEEE. V was trimmed by 4 bases and J by 6 bases, leaving 17 bases between them. As DNA, the CDR3 is TGTGCCAGCAGCCCCAGACGGGACATCACAAACATTCAGTACTTC. It yields the protein CASSPRRDITNIQYF.

This chain joins TRBV11-2 and TRBJ1-2; D gene unclear. The CDR3 runs 15 residues. V gave up 1 base and J gave up 0 bases, with 9 bases separating them. CDR1 SGHAT and CDR2 FQNNGV come from the germline V gene. The DNA of the CDR3 is TGTGCCAGCAGCTTAGGCTCTTTAGCTAACTATGGCTACACCTTC. Translating gives CASSLGSLANYGYTF.

A single count supports this clone. The chain links TRBV5-1 to TRBJ2-7; 9 nucleotides line up with TRBD1. Trimming removed 0 bases from V and 3 bases from J; junction bases left unmatched: 1. The CDR3 covers 14 residues. Germline V CDR1 and CDR2: SGHRS, YFSETQ. The CDR3 region has the DNA TGCGCCAGCAGCTTGGGACAGGGGGTCTACGAGCAGTACGTC. Translating gives CASSLGQGVYEQYV.

The chain uses TRBV10-3 and TRBJ2-7, with TRBD2 matching over 9 bases. The CDR3 is 16 amino acids. Trimming removed 5 bases from V and 0 bases from J; junction bases left unmatched: 8. The V gene's germline CDR1 is ENHRY and CDR2 SYGVKD. DNA of the CDR3: TGTGCCATCAGTCGTACAGTGACTAGCGGCTCCTACGAGCAGTACTTC. Protein: CAISRTVTSGSYEQYF.

The CDR3 DNA follows: TGTGCCAGCAGCTTGTGGGGAAACACTGAAGCTTTCTTT. Its translation: CASSLWGNTEAFF. The chain has TRBV4-2 and TRBJ1-1; D is ambiguous. From germline, CDR1 is LGHNA and CDR2 YNFKEQ. V dropped 5 bases and J dropped 2 bases, with 9 bases sitting between them. This CDR3 region has 13 residues.

The J gene is TRBJ2-7, the V gene TRBV28; a possible D gene is TRBD1 (6 bases). The CDR3 spans 15 residues. V shed 2 bases and J shed 0 bases, with 11 bases lying between them. Germline-derived CDR1 and CDR2 are MDHEN and SYDVKM. CDR3 DNA sequence: TGTGCCAGCAGTTTAATCGGACAGCCCTCCTACGAGCAGTACTTC. Encoded protein: CASSLIGQPSYEQYF.

The genes are TRBV7-9 and TRBJ2-5; D is undetermined. V was trimmed by 2 bases and J by 1 base, leaving 5 bases between them. The CDR3 spans 13 residues. Germline assignment: CDR1 SEHNR and CDR2 FQNEAQ (reference sequence). The CDR3 nucleotides are TGTGCCAGCAGCTTACCAAGCCAAGAGACCCAGTACTTC. Translation: CASSLPSQETQYF.

The CDR3 reads CASTPGLNYGYTF. The CDR3 bases are TGTGCCAGCACACCGGGACTCAACTATGGCTACACCTTC. The chain is built from TRBV6-5 and TRBJ1-2, with D perhaps TRBD1 (5 bases). Trimming took off 7 bases at V and 2 bases at J, with 11 bases between the two ends. The CDR3 consists of 13 residues. Germline V CDR1 and CDR2: MNHEY, SVGAGI.

This chain uses TRBV27 with TRBJ2-3, with 8 nucleotides matching TRBD1. This CDR3 is 13 amino acids long. V gave up 10 bases and J gave up 0 bases; unmatched junction bases: 3. Germline CDR1 is MNHEY and CDR2 is SMNVEV (reference sequence). The CDR3 is CATHRGSTDTQYF. CDR3 in DNA: TGTGCCACCCACAGGGGGAGCACAGATACGCAGTATTTT.

CDR3 amino acids: CASSSWTPSYNEQFF. The CDR3 region has the DNA TGTGCCAGCAGCTCCTGGACCCCCTCCTACAATGAGCAGTTCTTC. This chain uses TRBV11-1 with TRBJ2-1, with D unresolved. The CDR3 loop spans 15 amino acids. Trimming pared 4 bases from V and 0 bases from J, leaving 10 bases between. Germline loops: CDR1 SGHAT, CDR2 FQDESV (reference sequence).

V gene TRBV9 combines with J gene TRBJ2-1, with no clear D. The CDR3 has 12 residues. V dropped 3 bases and J dropped 7 bases, with 8 bases sitting between them. From germline, CDR1 is SGDLS and CDR2 YYNGEE. The CDR3 region has the DNA TGTGCCAGCAGCGCCCTAGGGAATGAGCAGTTCTTC. Translated: CASSALGNEQFF. Full variable domain (missing parts from reference TRBV9 and TRBJ2-1): DSGVTQTPKHLITATGQRVTLRCSPRSGDLSVYWYQQSLDQGLQFLIQYYNGEERAKGNILERFSAQQFPDLHSELNLSSLELGDSALYFCASSALGNEQFFGPGTRLTVL.

The V call is TRBV7-2, the J call TRBJ1-5; no firm D call. CDR1 SGHTA and CDR2 FQGNSA come from the germline V gene. V was pared by 5 bases and J by 1 base, with 9 bases between. The CDR3 runs to 14 residues. The CDR3 region has the DNA TGTGCCAGCAGCACGTACGACAGCAATCAGCCCCAGCATTTT. Protein sequence: CASSTYDSNQPQHF.

The gene calls are TRBV6-5 and TRBJ1-1; D is possibly TRBD1 (5 bases). The CDR3 runs to 14 residues. Germline assignment: CDR1 MNHEY and CDR2 SVGAGI. Trimming cost V 4 bases and J 7 bases, with 16 bases left between them. The DNA for the CDR3 is TGTGCCAGCAGTTCTCTCGAAAACAGGAATGAAGCTTTCTTT. Its translation: CASSSLENRNEAFF.

The chain combines TRBV19 with TRBJ2-3; 16 nucleotides line up with TRBD2. Germline V gene data show CDR1 as LNHDA and CDR2 as SQIVND (reference sequence). The CDR3 is made up of 19 amino acids. Unmatched junction bases numbered 8, after V lost 5 bases and J lost 0 bases. Here the CDR3 DNA reads TGTGCCAGTAGTCGCGCGGGACTAGCGGGAGGGGGAAGCACAGATACGCAGTATTTT. Protein sequence: CASSRAGLAGGGSTDTQYF.

The chain has TRBV19 and TRBJ2-3, with 8 bases matching TRBD2. J lost 0 bases, V lost 3 bases, and 8 bases had no gene match. Per the germline V gene, CDR1 is LNHDA and CDR2 is SQIVND (reference sequence). The CDR3 length is 17 residues. The CDR3 nucleotides are TGTGCCAGTAGTATCTCTAGCGGGTTTTATAGCACAGATACGCAGTATTTT. It translates to CASSISSGFYSTDTQYF.

V gene TRBV29-1 combines with J gene TRBJ2-2, with D possibly being TRBD2 (5 bases). CDR1 and CDR2 (germline): SQVTM, ANQGSEA. The CDR3 runs to 15 residues. Between the trimmed V and J ends, which lost 2 bases and 5 bases, there was a span of 15 bases. This chain's CDR3 is CSVETPGGATGELFF. CDR3 nucleotide sequence: TGCAGCGTTGAAACCCCCGGAGGAGCGACCGGGGAGCTGTTTTTT.

The rearrangement joins TRBV7-6 to TRBJ1-1; weak D call: TRBD1 (5 bases). Germline-derived CDR1 and CDR2 are SGHVS and FNYEAQ. This CDR3 comprises 16 residues. Trimming took off 2 bases at V and 12 bases at J, with 25 bases between the two ends. Here the CDR3 DNA reads TGTGCCAGCAGCTTAAAGAAAAGAGGACAAGCCGAGGTGCCTTTCTTT. Translated: CASSLKKRGQAEVPFF.

The chain employs TRBV29-1 and TRBJ1-3, with 7 bases that match TRBD1. J gave up 1 base and V 6 bases, and 9 bases lay outside the gene matches. Germline values: CDR1 SQVTM, CDR2 ANQGSEA. This CDR3 spans 15 amino acids. The CDR3 nucleotides read TGCAGCGTCCCGAACAGGGGACGGTCTGGAAACACCATATATTTT. Translated, it gives CSVPNRGRSGNTIYF.

The chain is built from TRBV9 and TRBJ2-3, with 11 bases lining up with TRBD2. The CDR3 runs to 18 residues. Trimming at V came to 4 bases and at J to 0 bases, leaving 10 bases not matched to a gene. In germline, CDR1 is SGDLS, CDR2 YYNGEE. The CDR3 here is CASSYPGLAVTSTDTQYF. The CDR3 DNA reads as TGTGCCAGCAGCTACCCGGGACTAGCGGTTACTAGCACAGATACGCAGTATTTT. Full variable domain (remainder filled in from reference TRBV9 and TRBJ2-3): DSGVTQTPKHLITATGQRVTLRCSPRSGDLSVYWYQQSLDQGLQFLIQYYNGEERAKGNILERFSAQQFPDLHSELNLSSLELGDSALYFCASSYPGLAVTSTDTQYFGPGTRLTVL.

The J gene is TRBJ2-6, the V gene TRBV5-1, with no clear D. Germline V gene data show CDR1 as SGHRS and CDR2 as YFSETQ. Trimming stripped 6 bases from V and 4 bases from J, with 8 bases between. The CDR3 sequence is 13 residues long. The CDR3 region has the DNA TGCGCCAGCATGGGGTCCGGGGCCAACGTCCTGACTTTC. Protein sequence: CASMGSGANVLTF.